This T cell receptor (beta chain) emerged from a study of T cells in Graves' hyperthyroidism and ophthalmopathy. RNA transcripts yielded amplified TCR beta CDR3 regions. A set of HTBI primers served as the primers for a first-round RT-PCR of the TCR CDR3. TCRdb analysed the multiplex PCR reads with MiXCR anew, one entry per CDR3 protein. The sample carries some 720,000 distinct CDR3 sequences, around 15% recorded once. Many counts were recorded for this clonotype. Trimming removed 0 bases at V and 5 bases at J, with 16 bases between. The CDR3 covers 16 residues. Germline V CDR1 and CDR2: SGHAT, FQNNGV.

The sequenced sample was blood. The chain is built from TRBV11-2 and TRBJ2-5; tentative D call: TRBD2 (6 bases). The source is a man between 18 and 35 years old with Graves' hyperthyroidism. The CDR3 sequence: CASSLDEAGRRETQYF. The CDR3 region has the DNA TGTGCCAGCAGCTTAGATGAGGCGGGGCGGCGGGAGACCCAGTACTTC.